Listed below are T cell receptor beta chains from one sample, sequenced in a study of T cells after yellow fever vaccination. In TCRdb, the 5' RACE reads were re-called with MiXCR into one record per CDR3 protein. The table includes 250,000 to 400,000 distinct CDR3 sequences, approximately 4.5% detected once. The sequencing used PBMCs, collected 15 days after the yellow fever booster vaccination. These receptors were taken from a man aged 18 to 29 who received the YFV17D yellow fever vaccine. The CDR3 runs from the conserved cysteine through the conserved F or W.

CDR3	V	J
CASSEAPPLAGVPLQYF	TRBV12-3/TRBV12-4	TRBJ2-4
CASSLPWGDNEQFF	TRBV7-9	TRBJ2-1
CASALVRDYGYTF	TRBV7-9	TRBJ1-2
CASSPYGLKETQYF	TRBV18	TRBJ2-5
CASSLGGGVTEAFF	TRBV7-9	TRBJ1-1
CASSSIVSNPEAFF	TRBV7-2	TRBJ1-1
CAAAQRGVKDTQYF	TRBV12-3/TRBV12-4	TRBJ2-3
CASMVGTGFGKNIQYF	TRBV2	TRBJ2-4
CATSRDAGMNTEAFF	TRBV15	TRBJ1-1
CASSLFRGGSYEQYF	TRBV5-1	TRBJ2-7
CAWSTRGTSPLHF	TRBV30	TRBJ1-6
CASSLVEGDQPQHF	TRBV7-2	TRBJ1-5
CASSLHRDRSNQPQHF	TRBV3-1	TRBJ1-5
CSARAGGASGELFF	TRBV20-1	TRBJ2-2
CASSLVWTGATEAFF	TRBV7-2	TRBJ1-1
CAISESKTSGDSYEQYF	TRBV10-3	TRBJ2-7
CASSLVGDGYTF	TRBV7-9	TRBJ1-2
CASSMGINEQFF	TRBV7-8	TRBJ2-1
CASSVGRVLISSTDTQYF	TRBV9	TRBJ2-3
CASIRQRGWERSPLHF	TRBV6-1	TRBJ1-6
CASSAQGYGYTF	TRBV9	TRBJ1-2
CASSEGQAQETQYF	TRBV18	TRBJ2-5
CASSSTPSSPLHF	TRBV6-2/TRBV6-3	TRBJ1-6
CASSPSQLGTDTQYF	TRBV7-8	TRBJ2-3
CASSEQGEGYEQYF	TRBV5-1	TRBJ2-7
CATRGVWSNQETQYF	TRBV15	TRBJ2-5
CASSLEENYGYTF	TRBV12-3/TRBV12-4	TRBJ1-2
CASSSRGDVIQYF	TRBV7-9	TRBJ2-4
CASSELTESSGNTIYF	TRBV25-1	TRBJ1-3
CASSYFSTDTQYF	TRBV6-5	TRBJ2-3
CASSSQGAAGAEAFF	TRBV7-9	TRBJ1-1
CASSRGQPGSGNTIYF	TRBV7-6	TRBJ1-3
CASSLEGVSYEQYF	TRBV5-1	TRBJ2-7
CSARSSGGSYNSPLHF	TRBV20-1	TRBJ1-6
CASSEASGGVTGPTDTQYF	TRBV2	TRBJ2-3
CASIPGIGAGTEAFF	TRBV12-3/TRBV12-4	TRBJ1-1
CASSSGPHYGYTF	TRBV7-9	TRBJ1-2
CASSQEGRSEQYF	TRBV4-3	TRBJ2-7
CASSLASGGAQETQYF	TRBV7-2	TRBJ2-5
CASSRDRAEAFF	TRBV11-2	TRBJ1-1
CATSDWSGGLNEQFF	TRBV24-1	TRBJ2-1
CASSVVGLAGEQFF	TRBV9	TRBJ2-1
CASSQGTGMGYEQYF	TRBV4-3	TRBJ2-7
CASREGNNQPQHF	TRBV5-1	TRBJ1-5
CSATRDRQNIQYF	TRBV20-1	TRBJ2-4
CASSTRGQIFF	TRBV3-1	TRBJ2-1
CASSSPQGGKTQYF	TRBV12-3/TRBV12-4	TRBJ2-5
CASSRQPDGFTDTQYF	TRBV27	TRBJ2-3
CASSWPGGTEKLFF	TRBV7-8	TRBJ1-4
CASSPPLGGSSSYNEQFF	TRBV18	TRBJ2-1
CASSSTGTSGGGKQYF	TRBV27	TRBJ2-3
CASSGDGSYNSPLHF	TRBV5-6	TRBJ1-6
CASSLREGSEQFF	TRBV7-9	TRBJ2-1
CASSGRGASSYNEQFF	TRBV6-2/TRBV6-3	TRBJ2-1